These 10 T cell receptor beta chains were sequenced from one sample in a study of CD8+ T cells in alopecia areata. The authors extracted RNA and reverse transcribed it into cDNA as the sequencing template. Here immunoSEQ multiplex PCR was the method, and the copy in TCRdb shows in-frame clones only, minus some. Of 100,000 to 150,000 clones listed, approximately 60% were seen once; the top ten hold roughly 5%. The sample's treatment: oral pan-JAK inhibitor, 5-10 mg twice daily. The sample consisted of CD4+ T cells sorted from blood, taken at week 4, from a patient treated with tofacitinib. These receptors came from a human donor with alopecia areata.

The gene calls are TRBV7-2 and TRBJ2-1, with a tentative D call TRBD1 (6 bases). V dropped 1 base and J dropped 6 bases, with 13 bases sitting between them. The CDR3 spans 15 residues. Germline CDR1 reads SGHTA; CDR2 reads FQGNSA. For the CDR3, the DNA is TGTGCCAGCAGCTTAGACAGGGATCAGGTCAATGAGCAGTTCTTC. Translated: CASSLDRDQVNEQFF.

CDR3 nucleotides: TGCAGCGTCTGGGGGCAGGGAATGGGTTCAAATGGCTACACCTTC. Translation: CSVWGQGMGSNGYTF. The rearrangement joins TRBV29-1 to TRBJ1-2; perhaps TRBD1 as D (6 bases). V lost 6 bases, J lost 6 bases, and 23 bases lay in between. CDR1 SQVTM and CDR2 ANQGSEA come from the germline V gene. This CDR3 comprises 15 residues.

The gene calls are TRBV28 and TRBJ2-7, with D perhaps TRBD1 or TRBD2 (5 bases each). V lost 6 bases and J lost 0, with 12 bases in between. The germline V gene has CDR1 MDHEN and CDR2 SYDVKM. The CDR3 consists of 14 residues. The CDR3 is CASSRVAISYEQYF. The CDR3 region has the DNA TGTGCCAGCAGCAGGGTAGCGATCTCCTACGAGCAGTACTTC. The full variable domain, with the rest looked up from reference TRBV28 and TRBJ2-7, is DVKVTQSSRYLVKRTGEKVFLECVQDMDHENMFWYRQDPGLGLRLIYFSYDVKMKEKGDIPEGYSVSREKKERFSLILESASTNQTSMYLCASSRVAISYEQYFGPGTRLTVT.

The J gene is TRBJ2-3, the V gene TRBV5-1; D ambiguous. This CDR3 has 14 residues. The germline gives CDR1 SGHRS, CDR2 YFSETQ. Trimming left V 0 bases short and J 4 bases short, with 9 bases between. CDR3 nucleotides: TGCGCCAGCAGCTTGGAGTTTTCGGCAGATACGCAGTATTTT. Translated: CASSLEFSADTQYF.

This clone was counted a few times. J is TRBJ2-1 and V is TRBV28; D ambiguous. Germline V gene data show CDR1 as MDHEN and CDR2 as SYDVKM. Trimming left V 7 bases short and J 10 bases short, with 11 bases between. The CDR3 has 11 amino acids. The DNA for the CDR3 is TGTGCCAGCACTCTCGGAGAGGAGCAGTTCTTC. This gives the protein CASTLGEEQFF.

The chain links TRBV15 to TRBJ1-2; possible D gene TRBD1, 5 bases. The germline V gene encodes CDR1 LNHNV and CDR2 YYDKDF (reference sequence). The CDR3 extends over 14 amino acids. V was pared by 1 base and J by 2 bases, with 8 bases between. CDR3 sequence: CATSRAGTNYGYTF. CDR3 in DNA: TGTGCCACCAGCAGAGCAGGGACGAACTATGGCTACACCTTC. The complete variable domain, with remaining parts taken from reference TRBV15 and TRBJ1-2, reads DAMVIQNPRYQVTQFGKPVTLSCSQTLNHNVMYWYQQKSSQAPKLLFHYYDKDFNNEADTPDNFQSRRPNTSFCFLDIRSPGLGDTAMYLCATSRAGTNYGYTFGSGTRLTVV.

The chain links TRBV2 to TRBJ2-7; possibly TRBD1 or TRBD2 for D (5 bases each). Trimming left V 6 bases short and J 7 bases short, with 16 bases between. The germline V gene has CDR1 SNHLY and CDR2 FYNNEI. This CDR3 has 13 amino acids. This CDR3 reads CASRDPGRREQYF. CDR3 DNA: TGTGCCAGCAGAGATCCGGGACGAAGGGAGCAGTACTTC.

This clone was counted once. The chain is built from TRBV4-1 and TRBJ2-2; no clear D. Trimming took 2 bases from V and 1 from J, leaving 5 bases between them. Germline V gene lookup returns CDR1 MGHRA and CDR2 YSYEKL. The CDR3 consists of 14 residues. This CDR3 is CASSQWLNTGELFF. The CDR3 nucleotides are TGCGCCAGCAGCCAATGGCTGAACACCGGGGAGCTGTTTTTT.

The chain has TRBV5-1 and TRBJ2-2; D may be TRBD1 (5 bases). V shed 4 bases and J shed 4 bases, with 17 bases lying between them. The CDR3 covers 16 residues. Germline loops: CDR1 SGHRS, CDR2 YFSETQ. The CDR3 spells CASSHLQGSGTGELFF. The CDR3 DNA sequence: TGCGCCAGCAGCCATTTGCAGGGATCGGGCACCGGGGAGCTGTTTTTT. Full variable domain (outside the CDR3, taken from reference TRBV5-1 and TRBJ2-2): KAGVTQTPRYLIKTRGQQVTLSCSPISGHRSVSWYQQTPGQGLQFLFEYFSETQRNKGNFPGRFSGRQFSNSRSEMNVSTLELGDSALYLCASSHLQGSGTGELFFGEGSRLTVL.

This chain joins TRBV15 and TRBJ1-2; D is perhaps TRBD1 (5 bases). Germline CDR1 reads LNHNV; CDR2 reads YYDKDF (reference sequence). The CDR3 covers 15 residues. V was trimmed by 8 bases and J by 4 bases, leaving 20 bases between them. As DNA, the CDR3 is TGTGCCACCGGTGCTCACAACGCCGGGGGCTATGGCTACACCTTC. Its protein is CATGAHNAGGYGYTF.